This T cell receptor beta chain came from a study of CD4 T cells in relation to SARS-CoV-2 and coronaviruses. Overall study context: Convalescent patients had median age roughly 38 years, range roughly 20 to 80. Study-wide points: In roughly 60% of donors, memory CD4+ clonotypes crossrecognized SARS-CoV-2 and at least one common cold coronavirus spike.

As for this clone: Its cognate antigen is unknown.

The CDR3 consists of 13 residues. Trimming at V came to 5 bases and at J to 7 bases, leaving 5 bases not matched to a gene. CDR1 and CDR2 from the germline V gene are SEHNR and FQNEAQ (reference sequence). Over 80,000 naive or memory CD4+ cells were cultured with CEF peptides for under twelve days. TCRdb's copy holds only in-frame clones and misses some; the assay was immunoSEQ multiplex PCR. Here the sample spans about 43,000 clones, around 80% being singletons. The gene calls are TRBV7-9 and TRBJ1-5, with 7 bases that match TRBD1. The sequencing input was naive CD4+ T cells from PBMCs, cultured in vitro. Noted subset: naive CD4+ T cells isolated by negative enrichment. The receptor was isolated from an adult with COVID-19. The CDR3 DNA is TGTGCCAGCAGCCCACAGGGGCCACAGCCCCAGCATTTT. This translates into CASSPQGPQPQHF.